Listed below are T cell receptor beta chains from one sample, sequenced in a study of OX40 agonist ivuxolimab in advanced cancers. Using immunoSEQ multiplex PCR, the repertoire was profiled, and TCRdb retains in-frame clones only, with some absent. Of tens of thousands of clones in the sample, more than 80% were seen once. The material sequenced was CD4+ or CD8+ T cells sorted from blood, taken in a trial of the OX40 agonist ivuxolimab. These receptors were taken from an adult with an advanced solid tumor such as melanoma, head and neck, liver or kidney cancer. Both conserved end residues are part of each CDR3. A clone size is listed for some rows: how often the clone was seen (once, few, many), or a class if it is expanded.

cdr3_aa,clone_size,j_call,v_call
CASSLGQGVGQPQHF,-,TRBJ1-5,TRBV5-6
CASSAQQNQPQHF,-,TRBJ1-5,TRBV6-4
CASSAERGLSYEQYF,-,TRBJ2-7,TRBV7-2
CSASRPDTQYF,-,TRBJ2-3,TRBV20-1
CASSIQGTYEQYF,-,TRBJ2-7,TRBV19
CASSPLREGNQPQHF,-,TRBJ1-5,TRBV5-5
CAWSGVNEKLFF,-,TRBJ1-4,TRBV30
CASSLDQGAPTEAFF,-,TRBJ1-1,TRBV11-3
CASTGRADQPQHF,-,TRBJ1-5,TRBV6-1
CASSQMAGVTDTQYF,-,TRBJ2-3,TRBV7-9
CASSSGRYEQYF,-,TRBJ2-7,TRBV7-8
CASRAATGLSSYEQYF,once,TRBJ2-7,TRBV10-2
CASSSGSGETQYF,-,TRBJ2-5,TRBV7-3
CASSPGPNTEAFF,once,TRBJ1-1,TRBV5-1
CAWSVGGAQGYTF,once,TRBJ1-2,TRBV30
CASSLFGENTEAFF,-,TRBJ1-1,TRBV7-9
CASSLRKSTDTQYF,-,TRBJ2-3,TRBV11-2
CATDRLGYNEQFF,once,TRBJ2-1,TRBV2
CASRTYNEQFF,-,TRBJ2-1,TRBV2
CATDVVGGVYEQYF,-,TRBJ2-7,TRBV28
CSVLRSNTEAFF,-,TRBJ1-1,TRBV29-1
CASSPLGATYRGYTF,-,TRBJ1-2,TRBV7-2
CASRKSGTGGTEQFF,-,TRBJ2-1,TRBV6-6
CASSPQGGGNEKLFF,once,TRBJ1-4,TRBV7-2
CASSNKGNQPQHF,-,TRBJ1-5,TRBV2
CAITQAGRDTEAFF,-,TRBJ1-1,TRBV10-3
CASSEGARGAIGYGYTF,-,TRBJ1-2,TRBV2
CASSITGLNTEAFF,-,TRBJ1-1,TRBV19
CAISVGGESGNTIYF,-,TRBJ1-3,TRBV10-3
CASSSTTGFQETQYF,-,TRBJ2-5,TRBV18
CASSESSRLRGNEQFF,-,TRBJ2-1,TRBV10-1
CASSVRGQSYGYTF,-,TRBJ1-2,TRBV2
CASSFAGEAFF,-,TRBJ1-1,TRBV5-6
CASRTGGTNYGYTF,-,TRBJ1-2,TRBV27